This entry concerns a single TCR beta chain. Its matching antigen is unknown. The PCR employed 60 Vbeta primers together with 13 Jbeta primers. Repertoires were generated with immunoSEQ multiplex PCR, while TCRdb's copy carries only in-frame clones and drops some. This table holds 45,000 to 70,000 clones. This sample is part of a study of cytomegalovirus exposure and HLA in healthy donors. On the study more broadly: Samples from HLA-typed donors yielded 65 million to 90 million unique TCRs in an early data release. The Caucasian-associated ancestry cluster held roughly 84% of around 380 genotyped donors.

General study findings and limits: Accurate predictions that matched the HLA-A and HLA-B alleles of most subjects were reportedly made from TCR beta sequences.

V dropped 3 bases and J dropped 5; count of bases not matched to a gene: 1. CDR1 and CDR2 from the germline V gene are PRHDT and FYEKMQ (reference sequence). This CDR3 contains 13 residues. This sequence originates from a woman aged 45-59 years in good health and CMV-seropositive. This rearrangement joins TRBV13 to TRBJ2-3; 8 positions match TRBD1. The sample comprised PBMCs. CDR3 sequence: CASSFGQGDTQYF. CDR3 coding DNA: TGTGCCAGCAGCTTCGGACAGGGAGATACGCAGTATTTT.